This T cell receptor (beta chain) was recovered during a study of cytomegalovirus exposure and HLA in healthy donors (dated by TCRdb to about 2017). Regarding the research as a whole: According to an earlier analysis of 550 to 750 of the donors, some 180 million T cells yielded 117 million unique TCR beta sequences and 276 Gb of sequence data. An early release covering 550 to 700 HLA-typed donors comprised approximately 300 gigabases of sequencing data and roughly 86 million unique TCR sequences. Among the roughly 410 genotyped donors, about 83% belonged to the genetic ancestry cluster associated with self-reported Caucasian donors. The study aimed to test whether cataloging public T cell receptors could reveal signatures of past pathogen exposure. Using immunosequencing, the study profiled T cell repertoires from about 650 subjects and related those repertoires to cytomegalovirus serostatus. In addition to the first cohort of hundreds of subjects, a separate validation cohort of approximately 130 different subjects was used. To predict cytomegalovirus infection status, the study combined high-throughput TCR immunosequencing, statistical association of individual TCRs with disease status, and machine learning. In a later analysis, previously published TCR beta repertoires from 500 to 750 donors were re-analyzed and high-resolution HLA genotyping was added so that TCR occurrence patterns could be studied. Rather than using new phenotypic data, the later analysis identified candidate immune exposures from TCR beta sequences and from how often those sequences occurred across donors. An earlier analysis of 450 to 750 of the donors used high-throughput TCR beta sequencing to judge whether each TCR beta V gene segment behaved as functional or pseudogenic. Donor age, sex, ethnicity and CMV serostatus were collected together with the repertoire data. A later genetic analysis used genome-wide SNP genotypes for about 65% of the roughly 670 donors, treating that subset as a discovery cohort. Every repertoire in the discovery cohort had been generated on one and the same sequencing platform. HLA typing covered class I and class II loci at four-digit resolution. The number of donors typed differed by locus, with roughly 629-640 for A, B, C, DRB1 and DQB1, 522 for DQA1, 600 to 610 for DPA1, and roughly 450 for DPB1. Because of strong linkage in the cohort, roughly five DR-DQ haplotypes were treated as single units for association and clustering. On average, roughly 200,000 unique TCR beta nucleotide sequences were sequenced per donor among some 420 genotyped donors of the cohort, with 15% to 20% of those sequences being non-productive. Beyond this particular receptor, the publication reports: The study listed 150 to 200 TCR beta chains as associated with cytomegalovirus. Broadly in line with IMGT annotations, most TCR beta V segments showed up in productive rearrangements about 90% or about 30% of the time in an earlier analysis of around 600 of the donors. In a later genetic analysis, fewer N-insertions in productive TCRs were reported among donors in an Asian-associated ancestry cluster than the roughly 700-donor mean. When HLA alleles, especially DR and DQ, strongly co-occurred, attributing TCR associations to individual alleles was difficult. In a later analysis, several top co-occurrence clusters were reported to appear linked to parvovirus B19, influenza, CMV and Epstein-Barr virus. Three of the identified cytomegalovirus-associated TCR beta chains were confirmed in vitro to be specific for cytomegalovirus antigens. In a later analysis, TCR association rates were found to vary across HLA loci, with the most associated TCRs seen for DRB1 alleles and the fewest for HLA-C alleles. The 87-base-pair reads could not distinguish some IMGT-functional V segments, including TRBV6-2 and TRBV6-3, so those segments were excluded. In a later analysis, HLA-associated TCR beta chains were found to be more clonally expanded and to have lower generation probabilities than equally common non-associated chains. Immune exposure information for the cohort was limited to CMV serostatus. Most CMV-associated TCR beta chains appeared to be HLA-restricted in a later analysis, and the HLA associations seemed to be driven largely by CMV exposure. At a false discovery rate of 0.05, a later analysis linked about 16,000 TCR beta sequences to specific HLA alleles. In both the original and validation cohorts, the classifier was reported to diagnose cytomegalovirus status with high specificity and sensitivity. Linkage disequilibrium might explain the correlated functional status among segregating V segments, but an unknown experimental factor could not be ruled out. The earlier analysis of 587 of the donors excluded 15 to 20 rarely observed V segments, including chromosome 9 orphons, because counts were too low. An association between a missense DCLRE1C variant and V-gene and J-gene trimming of TCR beta chains was found in a later genetic analysis and replicated in an independent cohort. The authors suggested that the approach could potentially be extended to other disease states and immunological phenotypes. A cluster of highly shared sequence variants was judged likely to represent a technical artifact of the sequencing pipeline. Sequencing depth was assumed to be roughly uniform across donors in the presence/absence analyses, though that assumption may not hold. While some public TCRs were present in many individuals, most TCR sequences turned up only very rarely across donors. HLA typing was unavailable for some donors at each locus, so association tests used only the typed subset. A further reported finding was that TCR beta sequences accurately predicted the HLA-A and HLA-B alleles for most subjects in the first cohort. In this cohort, only TCR beta chains were sequenced, and detectable features were limited by the absence of alpha or paired-chain data.

The cohort consisted of approximately 670 healthy bone marrow donors. All cohort members were sampled while nominally healthy, although unrecorded immune exposures were likely present. The donor was CMV seronegative and belonged to the group of around 400 seronegative cohort members. A peripheral blood sample was collected from each donor, and TCR beta sequencing was performed on peripheral blood mononuclear cells. Genomic DNA was extracted from the blood cell samples with the Qiagen DNeasy Blood Extraction Kit. The library was generated by the immunoSEQ multiplex PCR assay. A mixture of 60 forward primers for TCR Vbeta segments and 13 reverse primers for TCR Jbeta segments was used in the multiplex PCR. A multiplex PCR assay on genomic DNA amplified the CDR3 region of rearranged TCR beta genes. The Illumina HiSeq System was used to sequence the amplified TCR beta libraries as 87-base-pair reads. The authors' analysis ran thus. In a later analysis, tens of millions of unique TCR beta chains were counted across the 650 to 700 repertoires, and roughly 11 million of these chains were shared by at least two donors. Raw reads were error-corrected and collapsed into unique sequences by a nearest-neighbor algorithm in which closely related sequences were merged to remove PCR and sequencing errors. CDR3 sequences were aligned to IMGT reference sequences to assign V, D and J gene segments. For a sequence to be retained, a match of at least six nucleotides was required to both a V gene segment and a J gene segment. Rearrangements were called productive when the CDR3 lacked stop codons and stayed in frame with V and J; all others were non-productive. Following IMGT convention, CDR3 was defined as the stretch from the second conserved V-encoded cysteine up to the conserved J-encoded phenylalanine. The earlier analysis of about 530 of the donors excluded any sequence lacking an unambiguous match to a single V gene segment. In an earlier analysis of 450 to 750 of the donors, a V segment was called functional when productive rearrangements were above 56.7%, and segregating when the standard deviation between donors exceeded 5%. To diagnose cytomegalovirus status from the catalog of TCR beta chain sequences, a statistical classification framework was built. In a later analysis, V and J genes were assigned by comparing TCR nucleotide sequences against IMGT/GENE-DB human TR gene sequences. The TCRdist pipeline was used in a later analysis to assign CDR3 sequences and most-parsimonious VDJ recombination scenarios. In a later analysis, each TCR beta chain was defined by its CDR3 amino acid sequence together with its V-gene family, and reads without a unique V-gene family were excluded. As a way to deal with suspected cross-contamination and a sequencing artifact, a later analysis dropped 592 nucleotide sequences that were highly shared and had low generation probability. In a later analysis, a clonal expansion index was calculated for each public chain from normalized within-repertoire ranks of inferred template counts. Generation probabilities in a later analysis came from a VDJ recombination model fitted to out-of-frame rearrangements, and those results were checked against IGoR. In a later analysis, TCR-TCR, TCR-HLA and TCR-CMV co-occurrence was scored with hypergeometric tests, and a repertoire-size bias correction was applied to TCR pairs. In a later analysis, false discovery rates were estimated by permuting HLA or CMV assignments 20 times. A later analysis grouped co-occurring TCRs with DBSCAN, adding TCRdist sequence similarity when clustering within HLA-allele-positive subsets. Co-occurrence clustering excluded repertoires with fewer than 30,000 or more than 120,000 public chains, plus five with anomalous nucleotide sharing. TCRdb obtained this table from immuneACCESS and retained in-frame rearrangements with V and J assigned. These tables miss some clones; where compared with another copy, unresolved V genes account for less than half of the shortfall, and the remainder is unexplained. V and J calls and clone size are as listed in that table; D and trimming were resolved from the DNA. This sample gives around 280,000 clones in total; around 90% of them show up just once. Around 2.1% of the sample comes from the top ten.

CDR1 LNHDA and CDR2 SQIVND are derived from the germline V gene (reference sequence). Clipping removes 5 bases from V and 10 bases from J, with 9 as the unmatched junction base count. From the cysteine up to the phenylalanine, the CDR3 has a length of 15 residues. CDR3 DNA only is kept here, 45 bases in frame from base 1. As regards this clone: The antigen it binds to is not known. Per-nucleotide qualities are absent, and no much larger clonotype sits a single base away.

This TCR derives from a woman aged 18-29 years in good health and CMV-seronegative. The chain is made from TRBV19 and TRBJ2-1, with 12 central nucleotides matching TRBD2. The sample consisted of PBMCs. Here the CDR3 is given as CASSSLTSGGGEQFF. The DNA is TGTGCCAGTAGTTCGCTGACTAGCGGGGGAGGCGAGCAGTTCTTC. The reference TRBV19 and TRBJ2-1 proteins fill in what lies around the CDR3, so the full variable domain reads DGGITQSPKYLFRKEGQNVTLSCEQNLNHDAMYWYRQDPGQGLRLIYYSQIVNDFQKGDIAEGYSVSREKKESFPLTVTSAQKNPTAFYLCASSSLTSGGGEQFFGPGTRLTVL.